These T cell receptor beta chains were read from a single sample in a study of blood T cell repertoires in COVID-19. Method: immunoSEQ multiplex PCR; TCRdb's copy keeps in-frame clones and lacks some. The sample consists of about half a million clones, 80% to 90% of them appearing once. The sample taken for sequencing was peripheral blood. The source of these receptors is a human donor in a cohort sampled during active COVID-19. Both conserved end residues are part of each CDR3. A D gene is named only where the DNA matches it firmly. A clone size is listed for some rows: how often the clone was seen (once, few, many), or a class if it is expanded.

D gene,clone size,V gene,J gene,CDR3 DNA,CDR3 protein
.,.,TRBV24-1,TRBJ2-5,TGTGCCACCAGTGAGTGGAGGACGGGTTATCAAGAGACCCAGTACTTC,CATSEWRTGYQETQYF
TRBD1,.,TRBV5-1,TRBJ1-1,TGCGCCAGCAGCTCCCGGGACAGGGGAATGAACACTGAAGCTTTCTTT,CASSSRDRGMNTEAFF
TRBD2,few,TRBV7-2,TRBJ2-7,TGTGCCAGCACTGACTTAGCGGGAGTCTACGAGCAGTACTTC,CASTDLAGVYEQYF
TRBD1,once,TRBV3-1/TRBV3-2,TRBJ2-2,TGTGCCAGCAGCCTTGGGACAGGGGGCACCGGGGAGCTGTTTTTT,CASSLGTGGTGELFF
.,.,TRBV12-3/TRBV12-4,TRBJ1-6,TGTGCCAGCAGTTGGGCGCTCGATTCACCCCTCCACTTT,CASSWALDSPLHF
.,.,TRBV7-9,TRBJ2-2,TGTGCCAGCACCTTAGACGGAGCCGGGGAGCTGTTTTTT,CASTLDGAGELFF
TRBD1,.,TRBV5-1,TRBJ1-1,TGCGCCAGCAGCTTGGCAGGACAGGGACTCACTGAAGCTTTCTTT,CASSLAGQGLTEAFF
.,once,TRBV27,TRBJ2-3,TGTGCCAGCAGTTCCCTTGGGCACCCGAGCACAGATACGCAGTATTTT,CASSSLGHPSTDTQYF
TRBD1,.,TRBV6-6,TRBJ2-1,TGTGCCAGCAGACCTCCGGGACAGGGGGCTCGCAATGAGCAGTTCTTC,CASRPPGQGARNEQFF
TRBD2,.,TRBV6-5,TRBJ2-2,TGTGCCAGCAGTTCGGGACTAGCGGCGAACACCGGGGAGCTGTTTTTT,CASSSGLAANTGELFF
.,.,TRBV28,TRBJ1-1,TGTGCCAGCTCCTCACCATCGACAGGAATGAACACTGAAGCTTTCTTT,CASSSPSTGMNTEAFF
TRBD1,.,TRBV15,TRBJ2-5,TGTGCCACCAGTCGACAGGGCGGTTCGGAGACCCAGTACTTC,CATSRQGGSETQYF
TRBD2,.,TRBV27,TRBJ2-3,TGTGCCAGCAGACCGATGTTAGCGGGACGCACAGATACGCAGTATTTT,CASRPMLAGRTDTQYF
TRBD1,.,TRBV24-1,TRBJ2-5,TGTGCCACCAGTGATCCGAAGGGGACAGGGTGGGAGACCCAGTACTTC,CATSDPKGTGWETQYF
TRBD2,few,TRBV28,TRBJ2-1,TGTGCCAGCAGTTCATTGGGACTAGCGGGAGCTCATGAGCAGTTCTTC,CASSSLGLAGAHEQFF
.,.,TRBV19,TRBJ2-3,TGTGCCAGTAGTTTGGACAGAACTAGCACAGATACGCAGTATTTT,CASSLDRTSTDTQYF
TRBD1,.,TRBV7-9,TRBJ2-6,TGTGCCAGCAGTACAGGGGGAACTGGGGCCAACGTCCTGACTTTC,CASSTGGTGANVLTF
.,once,TRBV6-5,TRBJ1-1,TGTGCCAGCAGATGGGGGGAGGGGAACACTGAAGCTTTCTTT,CASRWGEGNTEAFF
TRBD2,.,TRBV5-1,TRBJ2-1,TGCGCCAGCAGCCTAAGACTAGCGGCCTCCTACAATGAGCAGTTCTTC,CASSLRLAASYNEQFF
TRBD2,.,TRBV5-1,TRBJ2-7,TGCGCCAGCAGCCAACTAGCGGGAGCGTCGGCCTACGAGCAGTACTTC,CASSQLAGASAYEQYF
TRBD1,.,TRBV29-1,TRBJ2-3,TGCAGCGCCCGGACCGGGACAGGAAACACAGATACGCAGTATTTT,CSARTGTGNTDTQYF
.,.,TRBV11-2,TRBJ1-1,TGTGCCAGCAGCTTACAGGAGAACACTGAAGCTTTCTTT,CASSLQENTEAFF
.,.,TRBV19,TRBJ2-4,TGTGCCAGTAGTGCTTACTTGCGGAGGGCTGTGATCGCCAAAAACATTCAGTACTTC,CASSAYLRRAVIAKNIQYF
TRBD1,.,TRBV19,TRBJ1-3,TGTGCCAGTAGTATGGGAAGGGGGCCAACCTCTGGAAACACCATATATTTT,CASSMGRGPTSGNTIYF